The present entry profiles one TCR beta chain with its context. Its target is unknown. This sample was included in a study of OX40 agonist ivuxolimab in advanced cancers. Study as a whole: Patients treated during dose escalation were battling hepatocellular carcinoma, melanoma, renal cell or head and neck cancer. One hepatocellular carcinoma and a couple of cutaneous melanoma patients partially responded. Patients were 65% to 85% male with ages roughly 20 to 90, mean about 60.

Study-wide findings and caveats: The investigators did not determine what antigen specificity the expanded peripheral T cells had.

This table comes from immunoSEQ multiplex PCR, and its TCRdb copy is limited to in-frame clones, with some not included. The table has 50,000 to 70,000 clones, about 90% seen once. This sample comprised CD4+ or CD8+ T cells sorted from blood, obtained in a trial of the OX40 agonist ivuxolimab. The TCR comes from an adult with an advanced solid tumor such as melanoma, head and neck, liver or kidney cancer.

CDR3 DNA sequence: TGCGCCAGCAGCTTGGGAAATCCTAGCAGCGCAGATACGCAGTATTTT. Amino acids: CASSLGNPSSADTQYF. The rearrangement uses TRBV5-1 and TRBJ2-3; tentative D call: TRBD2 (5 bases). The CDR3 spans 16 residues. Germline values: CDR1 SGHRS, CDR2 YFSETQ. Trimming removed 0 bases from V and 4 bases from J, with 15 bases in between.